One and the same sample provided the 8 T cell receptor beta chains below, sequenced in a study of T cells of healthy individuals. TCRdb ran MiXCR on the 5' RACE reads and lists one entry per CDR3 protein. This sample yields around 63,000 distinct CDR3 sequences, of which 15% to 20% are seen a single time; less than 6% belongs to the top ten. Source of these receptors: a human donor in good health.

Points on this clonotype: A much more abundant neighbour one base away suggests this may be a read error. The chain is built from TRBV29-1 and TRBJ2-2; tentatively, D is TRBD2 (5 bases). Germline assignment: CDR1 SQVTM and CDR2 ANQGSEA. The CDR3 is 16 amino acids. The CDR3 DNA follows: TGCAGCGTGGAAGGAGGAATAGGGAAGGAGGCCTGGGAGCTGTTTTTT. Its protein is CSVEGGIGKEAWELFF.

This clonotype was seen repeatedly, ten times or more. The genes are TRBV21-1 and TRBJ2-2. TRBV21-1 is noted as a pseudogene. The CDR3 covers 14 residues. CDR3 sequence reads: CASSPRESTGELFF. The CDR3 DNA follows: TGTGCCAGCAGCCCTCGAGAGAGCACCGGGGAGCTGTTTTTT.

Ten or more counts support this clonotype. The chain recombines TRBV6-7 with TRBJ1-5, with 7 bases identical to TRBD1. Being an ORF, TRBV6-7 has a function that is uncertain. The CDR3 totals 15 residues. With 8 bases clipped from V and 4 bases from J, the junction kept 11 bases outside the gene matches. The CDR3 nucleotides read TGTGCCAGCGGACAGGACCCCTCGGGTAATCAGCCCCAGCATTTT. Amino acid sequence: CASGQDPSGNQPQHF.

This clonotype was counted many times. This chain joins TRBV9 and TRBJ2-3; D may be TRBD1 (6 bases). This CDR3 spans 16 amino acids. The germline V gene has CDR1 SGDLS and CDR2 YYNGEE. Trimming left V 0 bases short and J 2 bases short, with 13 bases between. CDR3 residues: CASSVGVGGFTDTQYF. The CDR3 region has the DNA TGTGCCAGCAGCGTAGGAGTAGGGGGATTCACAGATACGCAGTATTTT.

This clonotype was seen repeatedly, ten times or more. V gene TRBV14 combines with J gene TRBJ2-7, with 8 bases aligning to TRBD1. Germline V lookup: CDR1 SGHDN, CDR2 FVKESK. With 3 bases clipped from V and 2 bases from J, the junction kept 6 bases outside the gene matches. The CDR3 has 15 residues. The CDR3 bases are TGTGCCAGCAGCCAGGGGGACAGGACAGCCTACGAGCAGTACTTC. This gives the protein CASSQGDRTAYEQYF.

J is TRBJ2-3 and V is TRBV11-3; 10 nucleotides line up with TRBD1. The CDR3 has 16 amino acids. J was trimmed by 5 bases and V by 5 bases; bases with no gene match: 10. Germline V gives CDR1 SGHNT, CDR2 YENEEA. The DNA of the CDR3 is TGTGCCAGCAGCCCCTCCGGGACAGGGGATGTAGATACGCAGTATTTT. Translated, it gives CASSPSGTGDVDTQYF. The whole variable domain, filled in from reference TRBV11-3 and TRBJ2-3, reads EAGVVQSPRYKIIEKKQPVAFWCNPISGHNTLYWYLQNLGQGPELLIRYENEEAVDDSQLPKDRFSAERLKGVDSTLKIQPAELGDSAVYLCASSPSGTGDVDTQYFGPGTRLTVL.

The CDR3 reads CASSLPGQYTYEQYF. The CDR3 DNA follows: TGTGCCAGCAGCTTACCGGGACAGTACACCTACGAGCAGTACTTC. The J gene is TRBJ2-7, the V gene TRBV5-5; the match to TRBD1 covers 7 bases. After removal of 2 bases from V and 2 bases from J, the junction contained 7 bases not matched to a gene. The CDR3 has 15 residues. Per the germline V gene, CDR1 is SGHKS and CDR2 is YYEKEE (reference sequence).

This clonotype came up many times. CDR3 sequence reads: CASSYSGTGGFGNQPQHF. Written as DNA, the CDR3 is TGTGCCAGCAGTTACTCCGGGACAGGGGGATTTGGCAATCAGCCCCAGCATTTT. The chain is built from TRBV5-6 and TRBJ1-5, with 11 bases matching TRBD1. This CDR3 has 18 residues. J was trimmed by 2 bases and V by 5 bases; bases with no gene match: 12. CDR1 SGHDT and CDR2 YYEEEE come from the germline V gene.